The 2 T cell receptor beta chains presented below share a single source sample, sequenced in a study of response to subunit inactivated influenza vaccine. TCRdb re-analysed the RT-PCR reads in MiXCR, keeping a single row per CDR3 protein. The sample contains more than 600,000 distinct CDR3 sequences, around a sixth of which appear only once. The specimen comprised PBMCs from blood, sampled 5 to 6 days after vaccination. Receptor source: a man aged 50-60 years who received an inactivated influenza vaccine.

The CDR3, as DNA: TGCAGTGCAAACAGGGGTGGGGATTTCTACGAGCAGTACTTC. Its translation is CSANRGGDFYEQYF. This sequence joins TRBV20-1 and TRBJ2-7, with 7 bases aligning to TRBD1. The CDR3 length is 14 residues. Germline CDR1 DFQATT, CDR2 SNEGSKA (reference sequence). With 6 bases clipped from V and 3 bases from J, the junction kept 11 bases outside the gene matches.

DNA for the CDR3: TGTGCCAGTAGTCCCAGACTAGCGGGGCAAAATGAGCAGTTCTTC. Translated, it gives CASSPRLAGQNEQFF. The chain joins TRBV19 to TRBJ2-1; 11 nucleotides align to TRBD2. The germline gives CDR1 LNHDA, CDR2 SQIVND (reference sequence). This CDR3 contains 15 residues. The V gene end was trimmed by 5 bases and the J gene end by 7 bases; junction bases not matched to a gene: 7.